Below, one T cell receptor (beta chain) is given with its context. Noted time point: blood 2 weeks post-SBRT. Treatment defined: 15 Gy SBRT to primary tumor, nephrectomy 4 weeks later. The sample belongs to a study of radiation and T cells in renal cell carcinoma. The CDR3 is 11 amino acids. Trimming removed 7 bases from V and 3 bases from J, with 6 bases in between. Germline loops: CDR1 MNHEY, CDR2 SMNVEV (reference sequence). Sequenced by immunoSEQ multiplex PCR; TCRdb stores in-frame clones only, minus some. The sample records roughly 130,000 clones, around four fifths being singletons. This specimen was blood, taken from a patient whose treatment included radiotherapy and nephrectomy. The sequence derives from a woman in her sixties with renal cell carcinoma. The rearrangement uses TRBV27 and TRBJ1-1; D not certain. The DNA of the CDR3 is TGTGCCAGCAAGGAGGACACTGAAGCTTTCTTT. As protein: CASKEDTEAFF.